This paragraph covers one TCR beta chain sequence. The germline V gene has CDR1 MNHEY and CDR2 SMNVEV (reference sequence). The CDR3 is 16 amino acids. This record comes from a study of T cells expressing NK-cell markers. The authors generated TCR beta cDNA through 5'RACE template switching with UMIs. No DNA is given; TCRdb re-called the 5' RACE reads and lists each CDR3 protein once. This listing includes about 150,000 distinct CDR3 sequences. The TCR was taken from a man aged 18 to 35 in good health. Sequenced sample: blood T cells: a sorted CD56 or NKG2C T cell subset, CD4+ or CD8+ T cells, or bulk PBMC T cells (not recorded which). V usage is TRBV27 and J usage is TRBJ2-1; TCRdb picks TRBD1, but there is no DNA to check that call. CDR3 region: CASSSLGQGDYNEQFF.